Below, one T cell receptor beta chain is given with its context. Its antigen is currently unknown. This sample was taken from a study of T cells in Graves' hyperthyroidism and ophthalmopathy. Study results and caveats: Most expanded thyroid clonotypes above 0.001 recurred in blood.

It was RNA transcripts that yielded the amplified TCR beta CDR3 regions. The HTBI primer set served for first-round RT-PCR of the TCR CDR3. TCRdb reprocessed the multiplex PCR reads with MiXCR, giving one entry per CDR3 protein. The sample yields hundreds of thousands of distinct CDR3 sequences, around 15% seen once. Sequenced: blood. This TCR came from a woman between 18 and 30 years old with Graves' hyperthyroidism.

CDR3 nucleotides: TGCGCCAGCAGCCATAACCGGGGGACGAACACTGAAGCTTTCTTT. This gives the protein CASSHNRGTNTEAFF. The chain uses TRBV4-1 and TRBJ1-1; tentative D call: TRBD1 (5 bases). CDR3 size: 15 residues. Germline assignment: CDR1 MGHRA and CDR2 YSYEKL. V was trimmed by 3 bases and J by 1 base, leaving 12 bases between them.